The text below deals with one TCR beta chain. The antigen remains undetermined. The sample comes from a study of blood T cells in healthy people across ages. Together with a sample-barcoded 5' primer, a J-beta primer mix was included in a second PCR lasting roughly 7 to 11 cycles. TCRdb re-analysed the 5' RACE reads in MiXCR, keeping a single row per CDR3 protein. The repertoire has 800,000 to 1,300,000 distinct CDR3 sequences, approximately 25% of them found once; the top ten carry around 0.75%. Notes on the study in general: Measured against age, TCR beta diversity per million T cells decreased in a roughly linear manner.

The sample was also reused in another study, on T cells of mothers and their children. That report notes: There were over 10 million TCR beta CDR3 reads from each mother and several million from each child.

Sequenced sample: blood. The source is a girl aged 2-10 years in good health.

The CDR3 nucleotides read TGTGCCAGCAGCGGGACCTTTCGTGCCCAAAACATTCAGTACTTC. This codes for CASSGTFRAQNIQYF. The chain couples TRBV28 to TRBJ2-4; D may be TRBD1 or TRBD2 (5 bases each). This CDR3 is built from 15 residues. The germline V and J ends were trimmed by 6 bases and 5 bases, with 17 bases remaining between them. From germline, CDR1 is MDHEN and CDR2 SYDVKM.